The 8 T cell receptor beta chains presented below share a single source sample, sequenced in a study of preoperative IRX-2 immunotherapy in early breast cancer. Regarding treatment: preoperative locoregional IRX-2 cytokine immunotherapy. Generated by immunoSEQ multiplex PCR, the TCRdb table keeps only in-frame clones and is missing some. The sample carries about 67,000 clones, around 94% recorded once. The sample was acquired from a patient treated with IRX-2 immunotherapy. The receptors were sampled from a human donor with breast cancer.

The chain employs TRBV5-6 and TRBJ2-5; either TRBD1 or TRBD2 may fit D (5 bases each). This CDR3 is 18 amino acids long. Germline V gives CDR1 SGHDT, CDR2 YYEEEE. Trimming cost V 7 bases and J 4 bases, with 29 bases left between them. In DNA, the CDR3 is TGTGCCAGCCGACCACGGTGGTGGGACCCCGACTTTCGAGAGACCCAGTACTTC. It codes for CASRPRWWDPDFRETQYF.

This chain connects TRBV11-2 to TRBJ2-7, with a possible D match to TRBD2 (6 bases). Trimming took off 1 base at V and 12 bases at J, with 16 bases between the two ends. From germline, CDR1 is SGHAT and CDR2 FQNNGV. This CDR3 region has 13 residues. In nucleotides, the CDR3 is TGTGCCAGCAGCTTAGGTTGGGGAGGAGACCCGTACTTC. Translating it yields CASSLGWGGDPYF.

This chain joins TRBV28 and TRBJ1-6; no definite D call. Germline V lookup: CDR1 MDHEN, CDR2 SYDVKM. CDR3 length: 16 amino acids. Trimming pared 6 bases from V and 8 bases from J, leaving 20 bases between. The CDR3 DNA reads as TGTGCCAGCAGCTCTGTAAAGGACCGGCCTGATTCACCCCTCCACTTT. As protein: CASSSVKDRPDSPLHF.

V and J are TRBV19 and TRBJ2-6; D remains unclear. CDR1 is LNHDA, CDR2 SQIVND, per germline (reference sequence). The germline V and J ends were trimmed by 3 bases and 2 bases, with 11 bases remaining between them. This CDR3 comprises 16 residues. Here the CDR3 reads CASSITVPPGANVLTF. In DNA form, the CDR3 reads TGTGCCAGTAGTATTACCGTGCCTCCTGGGGCCAACGTCCTGACTTTC.

The chain couples TRBV30 to TRBJ2-5; D is perhaps TRBD2 (5 bases). V lost 3 bases to trimming and J lost 9 bases, with 14 bases between them. This CDR3 is built from 12 residues. Germline V lookup: CDR1 GTSNPN, CDR2 SVGIG (reference sequence). CDR3 amino acids: CAWRVPGWPQYF. Written as DNA, the CDR3 is TGTGCCTGGAGGGTCCCGGGGTGGCCCCAGTACTTC.

The chain uses TRBV30 and TRBJ2-1; D is undetermined. This CDR3 region has 16 residues. Between the trimmed V and J ends, which lost 0 bases and 8 bases, there was a span of 20 bases. Germline V gives CDR1 GTSNPN, CDR2 SVGIG (reference sequence). The CDR3 loop reads CAWSVTLWLTQDEQFF. As DNA, the CDR3 is TGTGCCTGGAGTGTTACCCTCTGGCTCACCCAGGATGAGCAGTTCTTC.

This clone has a single count. The rearrangement uses TRBV7-3 and TRBJ2-1; possibly TRBD2 for D (7 bases). The germline gives CDR1 SGHTA, CDR2 FQGTGA. The CDR3 is 15 amino acids. V was trimmed by 5 bases and J by 12 bases, leaving 23 bases between them. The DNA for the CDR3 is TGTGCCAGCAGCCCACTAGGGGGGGGGCCCGTTCGGCAGTTCTTC. It is translated as CASSPLGGGPVRQFF.

The rearrangement joins TRBV15 to TRBJ2-7; D gene unclear. The germline CDR1 and CDR2 sequences are LNHNV and YYDKDF (reference sequence). Between the trimmed V and J ends, which lost 0 bases and 5 bases, there was a span of 11 bases. This CDR3 is built from 14 residues. This chain's CDR3 is CATSRDGPGHEQYF. In DNA form, the CDR3 reads TGTGCCACCAGCAGAGATGGTCCGGGCCACGAGCAGTACTTC.